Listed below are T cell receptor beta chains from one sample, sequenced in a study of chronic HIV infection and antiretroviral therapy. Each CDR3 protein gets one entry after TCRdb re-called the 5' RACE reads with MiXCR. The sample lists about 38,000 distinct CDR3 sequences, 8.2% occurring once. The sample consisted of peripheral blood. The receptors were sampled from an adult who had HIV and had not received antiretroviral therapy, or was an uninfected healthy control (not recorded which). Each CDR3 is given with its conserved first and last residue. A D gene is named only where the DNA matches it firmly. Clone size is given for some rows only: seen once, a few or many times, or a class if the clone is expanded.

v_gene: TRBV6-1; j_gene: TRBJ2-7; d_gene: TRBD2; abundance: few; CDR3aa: CASSEASGFYEQYF; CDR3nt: TGTGCCAGCAGTGAGGCTAGCGGGTTCTACGAGCAGTACTTC
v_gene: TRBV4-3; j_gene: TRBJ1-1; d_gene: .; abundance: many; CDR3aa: CASSQVLARNTEAFF; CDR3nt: TGCGCCAGCAGCCAAGTTCTCGCCCGAAACACTGAAGCTTTCTTT
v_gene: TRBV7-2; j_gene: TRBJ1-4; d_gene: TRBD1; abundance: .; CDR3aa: CASSPGTGREKLFF; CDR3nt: TGTGCCAGCAGTCCCGGGACAGGGCGTGAAAAACTGTTTTTT
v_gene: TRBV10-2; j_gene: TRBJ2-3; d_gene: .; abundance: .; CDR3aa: CASSEQGGTDTQYF; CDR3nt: TGCGCCAGCAGTGAACAGGGCGGCACAGATACGCAGTATTTT
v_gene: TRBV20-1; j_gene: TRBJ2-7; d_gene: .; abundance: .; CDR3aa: CSARDPGSSYEQYF; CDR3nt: TGCAGTGCTAGAGATCCAGGGAGCTCCTACGAGCAGTACTTC
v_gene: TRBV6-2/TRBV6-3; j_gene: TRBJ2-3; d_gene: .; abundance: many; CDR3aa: CASSPNGRPDTQYF; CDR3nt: TGTGCCAGCAGCCCTAACGGACGGCCAGATACGCAGTATTTT
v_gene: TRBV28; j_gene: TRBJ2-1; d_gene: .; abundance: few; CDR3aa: CASSPHGAVNEQFF; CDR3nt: TGTGCCAGCAGTCCCCACGGTGCAGTCAATGAGCAGTTCTTC
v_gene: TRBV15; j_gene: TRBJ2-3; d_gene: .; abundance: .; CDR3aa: CATSRDRSRTDTQYF; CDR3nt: TGTGCCACCAGCAGAGATCGCAGTAGGACAGATACGCAGTATTTT
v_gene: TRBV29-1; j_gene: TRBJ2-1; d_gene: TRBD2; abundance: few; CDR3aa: CSVDTSGTNEQFF; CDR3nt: TGCAGCGTTGATACTAGCGGGACGAATGAGCAGTTCTTC
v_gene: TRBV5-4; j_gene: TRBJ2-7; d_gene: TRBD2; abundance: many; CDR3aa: CASSPVGDARGGKKYF; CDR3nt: TGTGCCAGCAGCCCCGTGGGGGATGCGCGGGGAGGGAAGAAGTACTTC
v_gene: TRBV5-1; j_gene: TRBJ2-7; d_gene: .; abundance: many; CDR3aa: CASSYRVGDYEQYF; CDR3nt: TGCGCCAGCAGCTACAGGGTTGGGGACTACGAGCAGTACTTC
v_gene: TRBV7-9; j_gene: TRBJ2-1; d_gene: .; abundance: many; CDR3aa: CASSLNSADNEQFF; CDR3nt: TGTGCCAGCAGCTTAAATTCTGCGGACAATGAGCAGTTCTTC
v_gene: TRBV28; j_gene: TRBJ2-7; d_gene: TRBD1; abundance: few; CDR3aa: CASRGTDFVYEQYF; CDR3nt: TGTGCCAGCAGGGGGACAGATTTTGTCTACGAGCAGTACTTC
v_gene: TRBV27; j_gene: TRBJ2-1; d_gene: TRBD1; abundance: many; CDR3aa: CASSLQGVIDEQFF; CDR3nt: TGTGCCAGCAGTTTACAGGGGGTTATCGATGAGCAGTTCTTC
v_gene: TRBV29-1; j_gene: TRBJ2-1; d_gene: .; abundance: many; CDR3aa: CSAKGDPDSYNEQFF; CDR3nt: TGCAGCGCCAAGGGGGACCCAGACTCCTACAATGAGCAGTTCTTC
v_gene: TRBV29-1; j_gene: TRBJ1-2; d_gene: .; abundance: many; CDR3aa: CSVPVRRGDGYTF; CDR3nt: TGCAGCGTTCCCGTGAGGAGGGGCGATGGCTACACCTTC
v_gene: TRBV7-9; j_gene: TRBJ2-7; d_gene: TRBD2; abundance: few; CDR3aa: CASSYGTSGSEQYF; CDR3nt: TGTGCCAGCAGCTACGGGACTAGCGGGAGCGAGCAGTACTTC
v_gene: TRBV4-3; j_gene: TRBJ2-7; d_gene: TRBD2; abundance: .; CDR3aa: CASSQDSGREALSYEQYF; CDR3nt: TGCGCCAGCAGCCAAGATTCAGGGCGGGAGGCCCTCTCCTACGAGCAGTACTTC
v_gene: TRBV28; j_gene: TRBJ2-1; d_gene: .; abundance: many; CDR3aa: CASSLGRVNEQFF; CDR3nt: TGTGCCAGCAGTTTAGGCAGGGTCAATGAGCAGTTCTTC
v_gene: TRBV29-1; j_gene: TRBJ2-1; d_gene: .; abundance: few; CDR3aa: CSVGGGIEQFF; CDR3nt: TGCAGCGTTGGTGGGGGAATTGAGCAGTTCTTC
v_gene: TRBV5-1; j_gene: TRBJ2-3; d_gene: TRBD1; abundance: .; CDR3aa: CASSLEGQGTDTQYF; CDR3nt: TGCGCCAGCAGCTTGGAGGGACAGGGGACAGATACGCAGTATTTT
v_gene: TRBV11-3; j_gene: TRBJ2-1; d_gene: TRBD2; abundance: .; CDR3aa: CASSSGKREGRDEQFF; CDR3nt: TGTGCCAGCAGCTCAGGAAAGCGGGAAGGAAGGGATGAGCAGTTCTTC
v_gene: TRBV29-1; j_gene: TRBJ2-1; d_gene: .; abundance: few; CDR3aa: CSVEDRTRGYNEQFF; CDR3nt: TGCAGCGTTGAAGATCGAACTAGAGGGTACAATGAGCAGTTCTTC
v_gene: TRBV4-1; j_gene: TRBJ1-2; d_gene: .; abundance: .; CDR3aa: CASSQGDGTNYGYTF; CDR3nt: TGCGCCAGCAGCCAAGGTGACGGAACTAACTATGGCTACACCTTC
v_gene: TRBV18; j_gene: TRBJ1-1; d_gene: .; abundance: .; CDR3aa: CASSPVTSNTEAFF; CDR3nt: TGTGCCAGCTCACCAGTGACAAGTAACACTGAAGCTTTCTTT
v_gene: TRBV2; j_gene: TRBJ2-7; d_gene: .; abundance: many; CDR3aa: CASSPLGSGDEQYF; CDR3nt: TGTGCCAGCAGTCCCCTAGGCTCGGGTGACGAGCAGTACTTC
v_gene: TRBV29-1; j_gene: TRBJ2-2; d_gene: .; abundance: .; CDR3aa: CSVGDSGELFF; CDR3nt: TGCAGCGTTGGAGATTCAGGGGAGCTGTTTTTT
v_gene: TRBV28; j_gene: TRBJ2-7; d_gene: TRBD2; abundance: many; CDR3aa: CASSLMGLAAYEQYF; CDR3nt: TGTGCCAGCAGTTTAATGGGACTAGCGGCCTACGAGCAGTACTTC
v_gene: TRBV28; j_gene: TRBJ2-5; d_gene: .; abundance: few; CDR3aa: CASSFVWDKETQYF; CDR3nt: TGTGCCAGCAGTTTCGTTTGGGACAAAGAGACCCAGTACTTC
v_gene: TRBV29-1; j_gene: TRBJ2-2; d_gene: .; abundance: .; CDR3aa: CSVEGRANTGELFF; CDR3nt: TGCAGCGTCGAGGGACGGGCGAACACCGGGGAGCTGTTTTTT
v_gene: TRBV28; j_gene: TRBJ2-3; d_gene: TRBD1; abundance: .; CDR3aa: CASSPTGVRYTQYF; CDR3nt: TGTGCCAGCAGTCCGACAGGGGTTCGTTATACGCAGTATTTT
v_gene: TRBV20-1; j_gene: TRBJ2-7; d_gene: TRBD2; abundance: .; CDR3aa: CSAPTSAYSYEQYF; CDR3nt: TGCAGTGCCCCGACTAGCGCCTACTCCTACGAGCAGTACTTC
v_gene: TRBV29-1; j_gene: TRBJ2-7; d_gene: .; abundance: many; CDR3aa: CSVVLATREQYF; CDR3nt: TGCAGCGTTGTTCTAGCGACACGCGAGCAGTACTTC
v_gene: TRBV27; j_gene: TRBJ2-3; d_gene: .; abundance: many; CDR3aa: CASSYSENTDTQYF; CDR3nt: TGTGCCAGCAGTTACTCCGAAAACACAGATACGCAGTATTTT
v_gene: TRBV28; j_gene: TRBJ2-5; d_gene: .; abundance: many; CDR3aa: CASSSLRTAETQYF; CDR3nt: TGTGCCAGCAGTTCCCTACGGACTGCAGAGACCCAGTACTTC
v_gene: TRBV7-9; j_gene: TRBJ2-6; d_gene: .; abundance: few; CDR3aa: CASSSYRLPNSGANVLTF; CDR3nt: TGTGCCAGCAGCTCATACAGGTTGCCGAACTCTGGGGCCAACGTCCTGACTTTC
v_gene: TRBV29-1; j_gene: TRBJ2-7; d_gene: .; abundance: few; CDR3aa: CSVGARGAIGEQYF; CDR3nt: TGCAGCGTTGGAGCCAGGGGGGCCATCGGGGAGCAGTACTTC
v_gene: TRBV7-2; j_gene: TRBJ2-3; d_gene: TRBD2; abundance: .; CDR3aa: CASSLRPARENWDTQYF; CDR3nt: TGTGCCAGCAGCCTACGCCCTGCGCGGGAGAATTGGGATACGCAGTATTTT
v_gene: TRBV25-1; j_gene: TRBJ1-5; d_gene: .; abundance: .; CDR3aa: CASSEDGAQSNQPQHF; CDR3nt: TGTGCCAGCAGTGAAGATGGGGCCCAGAGCAATCAGCCCCAGCATTTT
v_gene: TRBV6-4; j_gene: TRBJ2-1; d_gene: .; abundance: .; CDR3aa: CASSDHIAEYNEQFF; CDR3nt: TGTGCCAGCAGTGACCATATAGCGGAGTACAATGAGCAGTTCTTC